This TCR beta chain comes out of a study of CD8 T cells in Susac syndrome (dated by TCRdb to between 2019 and 2020). Some background on the complete study: Repertoire sequencing was used to test whether CD8+ T cell activation and differentiation in Susac syndrome was antigen driven. The clonality of the CD8+ T cell repertoire was compared across about a dozen healthy donors, around 14 Susac syndrome patients and 15 multiple sclerosis patients.

Only a few counts were recorded for this clonotype. There is no known antigen for this receptor. Per-base qualities were not stored, and no clone one base away is much larger. General study outcomes and caveats: The study acknowledged that relatively few individuals were included in the TCR sequencing and HLA analysis.

RNA was extracted using the RNeasy kit, and roughly 0.5 to 1 microgram was reverse transcribed with random hexamers. TCR beta CDR3 regions were amplified with the immunoSEQ multiplex PCR assay covering 54 Vbeta and 13 Jbeta segments. Bias from PCR amplification was corrected by using a synthetic template baseline for primer optimization and for computational correction. Concerning the study's data processing: Only productive sequences were kept, with reads annotated to V, D and J genes according to IMGT and analyzed in immunoSEQ Analyzer. Clonality was calculated as one minus the Shannon entropy normalized by log2 of the number of productive unique sequences. Public and private clones were assessed among the 100 most prevalent clones of each patient and control. A clone was defined as Susac-specific if it was absent from the healthy and MS cohorts, from about a thousand published viral clones and from other ImmuneACCESS disease sequences. Clones were called with MiXCR by TCRdb after fastp trimmed the public reads at Q25, and only in-frame beta chains were retained. One record per CDR3 amino acid sequence lists the most common genes and DNA. The V and J calls reflect TCRdb's pipeline rather than the authors' work. Present in this sample are under 150,000 distinct CDR3 sequences, over 75% of which were seen just once. 0.45% to 0.65% of the sample is held by the ten biggest clonotypes.

CDR1 and CDR2 (SNHLY, FYNNEI) derive from the germline V gene. Its CDR3 holds 16 amino acids, cysteine through phenylalanine. Only the CDR3 portion is preserved as DNA: 48 bases, with reading frame beginning at the first base. Trimming at the junction amounts to 7 bases on V and 0 bases on J, and the germline ends lie 17 bases apart. Peripheral blood CD8+ and CD4+ T cells from healthy donors, Susac syndrome patients and multiple sclerosis patients were profiled using high-throughput TCR beta sequencing. Multiple sclerosis controls were treatment-naive patients with stable or active relapsing-remitting disease fulfilling revised McDonald criteria. Bulk CD8+ and CD4+ T cells were purified by magnetic negative isolation, while CD8+ TEMRA cells were enriched using FACS. Blood was collected in EDTA tubes and processed within 24 hours, with PBMCs isolated through density gradient centrifugation. PBMCs intended for TCR sequencing were cryopreserved in liquid nitrogen and were subsequently thawed in a 37 degrees C water bath. The sorted or isolated CD4+, CD8+ and CD8+ TEMRA cells had a purity of 90% or higher.

The sequenced sample consisted of CD8+ T cells from PBMCs. The chain employs TRBV2 and TRBJ2-3; the D gene could be either TRBD1 or TRBD2, each agreeing at 6 bases. The TCR sequence derives from a human donor with multiple sclerosis. The nucleotide sequence is given as TGTGCCAGCACCGAGGGGGGCATAGCTAGCACAGATACGCAGTATTTT. It codes for CASTEGGIASTDTQYF.